The 2 T cell receptor beta chains below were found in one sample sequenced in a study of blood T cells in healthy people across ages. Alongside a J-beta primer mix, a sample-barcoded 5' primer served in a second PCR lasting about 7 to 11 cycles. TCRdb re-called the 5' RACE reads with MiXCR, one entry per CDR3 protein. This sample has about 620,000 distinct CDR3 sequences, with under 25% found just once. Sequencing was done on a sample of blood. Receptors were obtained from a man aged 65 to 79 in good health.

Concerning this clonotype: One end of the junction does not line up with germline, which may come from a read error. This chain uses TRBV7-9 with TRBJ2-1; 8 nucleotides line up with TRBD2. The CDR3 contains 15 residues. CDR1 and CDR2 from the germline V gene are SEHNR and FQNEAQ (reference sequence). CDR3 in amino acids: CASGLALAGSNEQFF. Written as DNA, the CDR3 is TGTGCCAGCGGCTTAGCGCTAGCGGGCAGTAATGAGCAGTTCTTC.

The genes are TRBV20-1 and TRBJ2-7, with 12 bases matching TRBD2. V trimming: 4 bases; J trimming: 2 bases; junction bases outside the gene matches: 6. CDR1 and CDR2 (germline): DFQATT, SNEGSKA (reference sequence). The CDR3 covers 15 residues. CDR3 amino acids: CSAKTSGRYTYEQYF. The CDR3 DNA sequence: TGCAGTGCTAAAACTAGCGGGAGGTATACCTACGAGCAGTACTTC.